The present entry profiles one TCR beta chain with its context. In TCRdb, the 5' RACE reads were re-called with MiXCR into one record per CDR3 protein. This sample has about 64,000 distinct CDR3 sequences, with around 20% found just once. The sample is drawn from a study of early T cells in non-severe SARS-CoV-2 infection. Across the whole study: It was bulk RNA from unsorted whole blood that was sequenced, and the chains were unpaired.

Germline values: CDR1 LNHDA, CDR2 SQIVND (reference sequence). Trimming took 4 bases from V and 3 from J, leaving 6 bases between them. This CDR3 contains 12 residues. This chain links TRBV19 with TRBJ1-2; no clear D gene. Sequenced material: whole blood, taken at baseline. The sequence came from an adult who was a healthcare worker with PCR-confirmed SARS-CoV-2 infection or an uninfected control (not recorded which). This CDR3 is CASSTLYYGYTF. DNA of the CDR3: TGTGCCAGTAGTACTCTCTACTATGGCTACACCTTC. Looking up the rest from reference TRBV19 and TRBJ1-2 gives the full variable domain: DGGITQSPKYLFRKEGQNVTLSCEQNLNHDAMYWYRQDPGQGLRLIYYSQIVNDFQKGDIAEGYSVSREKKESFPLTVTSAQKNPTAFYLCASSTLYYGYTFGSGTRLTVV.